This passage covers 11 T cell receptor beta chains from one sample sequenced in a study of technical replicates of blood from a few donors. Measured with immunoSEQ multiplex PCR; TCRdb has only the in-frame clones, and not every one. The sample lists around 81,000 clones; around 95% were seen once. Sequences were obtained from T cells isolated from PBMCs. These receptors were taken from a human donor in good health.

V gene TRBV27 combines with J gene TRBJ1-5, with 9 bases identical to TRBD1. With V trimmed by 5 bases and J by 6 bases, 5 bases remained unmatched. Germline CDR1 is MNHEY and CDR2 is SMNVEV (reference sequence). This CDR3 has 14 amino acids. CDR3 coding DNA: TGTGCCAGCAGTCGGACAGGGGTCGGTCAGCCCCAGCATTTT. Protein: CASSRTGVGQPQHF.

The chain carries TRBV29-1 and TRBJ2-7, with a tentative D call TRBD1 (7 bases). The length of the CDR3 is 14 residues. Per the germline V gene, CDR1 is SQVTM and CDR2 is ANQGSEA. V was trimmed by 4 bases and J by 3 bases, leaving 16 bases between them. Here the CDR3 reads CSVGGYQGGYEQYF. CDR3 bases: TGCAGCGTTGGTGGGTACCAGGGGGGCTACGAGCAGTACTTC.

J is TRBJ2-5 and V is TRBV7-6; 10 nucleotides agree with TRBD2. The J segment lost 4 bases and the V segment lost 0 bases, leaving 8 bases of the junction unmatched. Per the germline V gene, CDR1 is SGHVS and CDR2 is FNYEAQ. The CDR3 covers 17 residues. This chain's CDR3 is CASSLAIASGSGETQYF. The CDR3 bases are TGTGCCAGCAGCTTAGCGATAGCTAGCGGGAGTGGAGAGACCCAGTACTTC.

The table lists this clone with a count of one. J is TRBJ1-1 and V is TRBV7-9; 8 bases are shared with TRBD1. V was clipped by 4 bases and J by 7 bases; unmatched bases: 5. Germline V gene lookup returns CDR1 SEHNR and CDR2 FQNEAQ (reference sequence). This CDR3 comprises 13 residues. The CDR3 sequence is CASSSRTGHEAFF. In DNA form, the CDR3 reads TGTGCCAGCAGCTCACGGACAGGGCATGAAGCTTTCTTT.

V and J are TRBV9 and TRBJ2-7; TRBD2 agrees at 8 bases. Trimming removed 0 bases from V and 0 bases from J; junction bases left unmatched: 2. There are 15 residues in the CDR3. CDR1 SGDLS and CDR2 YYNGEE come from the germline V gene. DNA for the CDR3: TGTGCCAGCAGCGTAGCGGGAGGGATCTCCTACGAGCAGTACTTC. It codes for CASSVAGGISYEQYF.

This chain uses TRBV20-1 with TRBJ2-7; tentatively, D is TRBD1 (5 bases). Germline V gene lookup returns CDR1 DFQATT and CDR2 SNEGSKA (reference sequence). The V and J ends lost 3 bases and 4 bases respectively, with 7 bases between them. CDR3 length: 11 residues. DNA for the CDR3: TGCAGTGCTAGGCAGGGTTACGAGCAGTACTTC. Protein sequence: CSARQGYEQYF.

The V gene is TRBV2, the J gene TRBJ2-1, with D possibly being TRBD2 (5 bases). This CDR3 is built from 15 residues. The germline gives CDR1 SNHLY, CDR2 FYNNEI. Trimming shortened V by 1 base and J by 0 bases, and 7 bases separated the two germline ends. The CDR3 sequence is CASSEVGSSYNEQFF. The DNA of the CDR3 is TGTGCCAGCAGTGAAGTAGGGAGCTCCTACAATGAGCAGTTCTTC.

This clone appeared a single time. V is TRBV28 and J is TRBJ2-7, with TRBD2 identical over 14 bases. The V gene end was trimmed by 4 bases and the J gene end by 4 bases; junction bases not matched to a gene: 6. CDR1 MDHEN and CDR2 SYDVKM come from the germline V gene. This CDR3 contains 16 residues. CDR3 sequence: CASSWPGLAGEYEQYF. In DNA form, the CDR3 reads TGTGCCAGCAGTTGGCCGGGACTAGCGGGAGAGTACGAGCAGTACTTC.

This chain connects TRBV10-3 to TRBJ2-1; TRBD2 aligns across 7 bases. The germline CDR1 and CDR2 sequences are ENHRY and SYGVKD. J lost 7 bases, V lost 11 bases, and 8 bases had no gene match. This CDR3 comprises 12 residues. The CDR3 nucleotides are TGTGCCTCGGCGACTAGCAAAAATGAGCAGTTCTTC. It yields the protein CASATSKNEQFF.

The rearrangement uses TRBV28 and TRBJ1-2; weak D call: TRBD1 (5 bases). The germline V gene encodes CDR1 MDHEN and CDR2 SYDVKM. This CDR3 region has 13 residues. The V gene lost 9 bases and the J gene lost 6 bases, with 17 bases spanning the gap. The CDR3 spells CASQVSDSHGYTF. The CDR3 DNA is TGTGCCAGTCAGGTCAGCGACAGCCATGGCTACACCTTC.

This chain connects TRBV5-8 to TRBJ1-1, with 8 bases fitting TRBD1. The germline V gene has CDR1 SGHTS and CDR2 YDEGEE. The CDR3 consists of 17 residues. V lost 0 bases to trimming and J lost 0 bases; unmatched junction nucleotides: 7. The CDR3 DNA is TGTGCCAGCAGCTTGGGGACGGACAGGGTCATGAACACTGAAGCTTTCTTT. Amino acid sequence: CASSLGTDRVMNTEAFF. The full variable domain, its missing parts supplied by reference TRBV5-8 and TRBJ1-1, is EAGVTQSPTHLIKTRGQQATLRCSPISGHTSVYWYQQALGLGLQFLLWYDEGEERNRGNFPPRFSGRQFPNYSSELNVNALELEDSALYLCASSLGTDRVMNTEAFFGQGTRLTVV.